Shown below are 25 T cell receptor beta chains from a single sample sequenced in a study of blood T cell repertoires in COVID-19. This table comes from immunoSEQ multiplex PCR, and its TCRdb copy is limited to in-frame clones, with some not included. The table records 270,000 or so clones, just under 90% of them present only once. The sequencing sample was made of PBMCs or T cells enriched from blood (not recorded which). These receptors were obtained from a woman in her 30s with acute COVID-19.

The chain joins TRBV7-2 to TRBJ2-3; tentative D call: TRBD2 (6 bases). Germline CDR1 and CDR2: SGHTA and FQGNSA. The CDR3 length is 17 residues. Between the trimmed V and J ends, which lost 1 base and 2 bases, there was a span of 16 bases. CDR3 DNA: TGTGCCAGCAGCTTAGATATGTTAGCGGAGTCCACAGATACGCAGTATTTT. Its protein product is CASSLDMLAESTDTQYF.

The J gene is TRBJ2-1, the V gene TRBV5-1; TRBD2 matches at 10 bases. After removal of 5 bases from V and 10 bases from J, the junction contained 15 bases not matched to a gene. The CDR3 covers 16 residues. Germline V gene lookup returns CDR1 SGHRS and CDR2 YFSETQ. Written as DNA, the CDR3 is TGCGCCAGCAGGCAGGAGGGACTAGCGCTCGAAAAAGAGCAGTTCTTC. Translated, it gives CASRQEGLALEKEQFF. Together with reference TRBV5-1 and TRBJ2-1, the CDR3 gives the full variable domain: KAGVTQTPRYLIKTRGQQVTLSCSPISGHRSVSWYQQTPGQGLQFLFEYFSETQRNKGNFPGRFSGRQFSNSRSEMNVSTLELGDSALYLCASRQEGLALEKEQFFGPGTRLTVL.

This sequence joins TRBV28 and TRBJ2-7, with a possible D match to TRBD2 (6 bases). The germline CDR1 and CDR2 sequences are MDHEN and SYDVKM. The V gene lost 11 bases and the J gene lost 2 bases, with 22 bases spanning the gap. This CDR3 region has 15 residues. CDR3 DNA: TGTGCCGAAGGGAGACGCGGGGCGGGAACCTACGAGCAGTACTTC. Translation gives CAEGRRGAGTYEQYF.

The chain uses TRBV6-1 and TRBJ2-1, with TRBD2 as a possible D gene (5 bases). The CDR3 has 15 residues. Germline-derived CDR1 and CDR2 are MNHNS and SASEGT. V gave up 2 bases and J gave up 2 bases, with 10 bases separating them. The CDR3 sequence: CASSEPPGAYNEQFF. The DNA of the CDR3 is TGTGCCAGCAGTGAACCTCCCGGGGCCTACAATGAGCAGTTCTTC.

In its sample, this clone was seen once. CDR3 amino acids: CASSTLNSFNNQPQHF. DNA of the CDR3: TGTGCCAGTAGTACCCTGAACAGCTTTAATAATCAGCCCCAGCATTTT. The V gene is TRBV19, the J gene TRBJ1-5; no clear D gene. Looked up from germline, CDR1 is LNHDA and CDR2 is SQIVND (reference sequence). The length of the CDR3 is 16 residues. V shed 4 bases and J shed 4 bases, with 17 bases lying between them.

V gene TRBV15 combines with J gene TRBJ2-7; TRBD1 matches at 8 bases. The junction had 3 bases not matched to a gene; V was cut back by 0 bases and J by 2 bases. This CDR3 has 15 amino acids. Germline CDR1 is LNHNV and CDR2 is YYDKDF (reference sequence). The CDR3 region is CATSRDKGQAYEQYF. The CDR3 bases are TGTGCCACCAGCAGAGATAAGGGACAGGCCTACGAGCAGTACTTC. The complete variable domain, with remaining parts taken from reference TRBV15 and TRBJ2-7, reads DAMVIQNPRYQVTQFGKPVTLSCSQTLNHNVMYWYQQKSSQAPKLLFHYYDKDFNNEADTPDNFQSRRPNTSFCFLDIRSPGLGDTAMYLCATSRDKGQAYEQYFGPGTRLTVT.

Only one count was recorded for this clone. The genes are TRBV4-1 and TRBJ2-1; 12 nucleotides align to TRBD2. CDR3 length equals 15 residues. V lost 6 bases and J lost 7; bases outside the gene matches: 7. CDR1 is MGHRA, CDR2 YSYEKL, per germline. The CDR3 DNA is TGCGCCAGCAGTGCGACTAGCGGGAGTGGGAATGAGCAGTTCTTC. It translates to CASSATSGSGNEQFF.

V gene TRBV6-5 combines with J gene TRBJ1-2; 9 nucleotides line up with TRBD1. This CDR3 has 14 residues. The J segment lost 5 bases and the V segment lost 2 bases, leaving 3 bases of the junction unmatched. From germline, CDR1 is MNHEY and CDR2 SVGAGI. The CDR3 DNA reads as TGTGCCAGCAGTTACCGAGGGACAGGGTATGGCTACACCTTC. It translates to CASSYRGTGYGYTF.

V is TRBV6-5 and J is TRBJ1-2, with D maybe TRBD1 (5 bases). Trimming pared 8 bases from V and 3 bases from J, leaving 16 bases between. From germline, CDR1 is MNHEY and CDR2 SVGAGI. The CDR3 has 14 amino acids. CDR3 sequence reads: CASVTSSGDYGYTF. CDR3 DNA: TGTGCCAGCGTGACTTCGTCGGGGGACTATGGCTACACCTTC.

The gene calls are TRBV28 and TRBJ1-4; TRBD1 is a possible D gene (5 bases). Germline lookup yields CDR1 MDHEN and CDR2 SYDVKM. This CDR3 contains 16 residues. Trimming shortened V by 2 bases and J by 5 bases, and 15 bases separated the two germline ends. The CDR3 spells CASSLPGAGLNEKLFF. The CDR3, as DNA: TGTGCCAGCAGTTTACCCGGCGCAGGGCTAAATGAAAAACTGTTTTTT.

The chain combines TRBV18 with TRBJ2-7, with TRBD1 matching 9 bases. The length of the CDR3 is 15 residues. The germline V gene has CDR1 KGHSH and CDR2 LQKENI. V shed 2 bases and J 3 bases; nucleotides not matched to a gene: 5. The DNA for the CDR3 is TGTGCCAGCTCACCAGCGTCGGGACAGGGCTACGAGCAGTACTTC. Protein: CASSPASGQGYEQYF. The variable domain in full, completed from reference TRBV18 and TRBJ2-7, reads NAGVMQNPRHLVRRRGQEARLRCSPMKGHSHVYWYRQLPEEGLKFMVYLQKENIIDESGMPKERFSAEFPKEGPSILRIQQVVRGDSAAYFCASSPASGQGYEQYFGPGTRLTVT.

This chain connects TRBV28 to TRBJ1-2; 7 nucleotides agree with TRBD1. The J segment lost 7 bases and the V segment lost 5 bases, leaving 13 bases of the junction unmatched. The CDR3 covers 15 residues. CDR1 is MDHEN, CDR2 SYDVKM, per germline. CDR3 sequence (DNA): TGTGCCAGCAGTCAAACTACAGGGGATTCGCGTGGCTACACCTTC. Amino acids: CASSQTTGDSRGYTF.

J is TRBJ2-1 and V is TRBV5-4, with 7 bases matching TRBD2. Losses at the gene ends were 3 bases for V and 8 bases for J; bases not matched to a gene: 14. The CDR3 totals 16 residues. Germline V gene sequence: CDR1 SGHNT, CDR2 YYREEE (reference sequence). In DNA form, the CDR3 reads TGTGCCAGCAGCTGGCGGACTAGTGGACCCCCCGATGAGCAGTTCTTC. The encoded protein is CASSWRTSGPPDEQFF.

For the CDR3, the DNA is TGTGCCAGCAGCTCAGGGATAACTGAAGCTTTCTTT. Its protein product is CASSSGITEAFF. This chain links TRBV28 with TRBJ1-1, with D perhaps matching TRBD1 (5 bases). Trimming stripped 6 bases from V and 5 bases from J, with 10 bases between. The CDR3 has 12 residues. Germline values: CDR1 MDHEN, CDR2 SYDVKM.

This rearrangement joins TRBV28 to TRBJ2-5, with 7 bases matching TRBD1. The V gene's germline CDR1 is MDHEN and CDR2 SYDVKM. The CDR3 runs 13 residues. J lost 4 bases, V lost 6 bases, and 5 bases had no gene match. The CDR3, as DNA: TGTGCCAGCAGCTCAGGGGGTAGAGAGACCCAGTACTTC. Protein sequence: CASSSGGRETQYF. The full variable domain, completed using reference TRBV28 and TRBJ2-5, is DVKVTQSSRYLVKRTGEKVFLECVQDMDHENMFWYRQDPGLGLRLIYFSYDVKMKEKGDIPEGYSVSREKKERFSLILESASTNQTSMYLCASSSGGRETQYFGPGTRLLVL.

The chain has TRBV19 and TRBJ1-6; 8 bases are shared with TRBD1. Germline V lookup: CDR1 LNHDA, CDR2 SQIVND (reference sequence). The CDR3 spans 16 residues. V was pared by 5 bases and J by 3 bases, with 6 bases of the junction left unmatched. DNA of the CDR3: TGTGCCAGTAGTCCCACGACAGGGGTCTATAATTCACCCCTCCACTTT. Its protein product is CASSPTTGVYNSPLHF.

The CDR3 nucleotides are TGCAGTGCTAGTGTGCCTCTTAGGCGGATGGTTCGTGGAGAGACCCAGTACTTC. Its translation: CSASVPLRRMVRGETQYF. The chain recombines TRBV20-1 with TRBJ2-5; no reliable D call. This CDR3 spans 18 amino acids. Trimming pared 3 bases from V and 4 bases from J, leaving 27 bases between. From germline, CDR1 is DFQATT and CDR2 SNEGSKA (reference sequence).

The rearrangement joins TRBV18 to TRBJ2-7, with 9 bases aligning to TRBD2. Germline V gene data show CDR1 as KGHSH and CDR2 as LQKENI. The CDR3 has 14 residues. Germline trimming cut 3 bases from V and 6 bases from J; bases unmatched to any gene: 6. CDR3 amino acids: CASSPGREGLEQYF. Here the CDR3 DNA reads TGTGCCAGCTCACCGGGGCGGGAGGGCCTCGAGCAGTACTTC.

The genes are TRBV7-8 and TRBJ1-1, with a possible D match to TRBD1 (5 bases). CDR3 length: 15 amino acids. Trimming took 1 base from V and 1 from J, leaving 10 bases between them. Germline CDR1 reads SGHVS; CDR2 reads FQNEAQ. CDR3 loop: CASSLETGGNTEAFF. CDR3 nucleotide sequence: TGTGCCAGCAGCTTAGAGACCGGGGGGAACACTGAAGCTTTCTTT. Full variable domain (outside the CDR3, taken from reference TRBV7-8 and TRBJ1-1): GAGVSQSPRYKVAKRGQDVALRCDPISGHVSLFWYQQALGQGPEFLTYFQNEAQLDKSGLPSDRFFAERPEGSVSTLKIQRTQQEDSAVYLCASSLETGGNTEAFFGQGTRLTVV.

The chain recombines TRBV7-9 with TRBJ2-5, with 13 bases aligning to TRBD2. Germline CDR1 SEHNR, CDR2 FQNEAQ (reference sequence). Trimming removed 5 bases from V and 5 bases from J; junction bases left unmatched: 11. There are 17 residues in the CDR3. The CDR3 spells CASSGTGLAGVKETQYF. In DNA form, the CDR3 reads TGTGCCAGCAGCGGGACTGGACTAGCGGGAGTGAAGGAGACCCAGTACTTC.

The chain combines TRBV25-1 with TRBJ2-1; perhaps TRBD1 as D (6 bases). V was trimmed by 1 base and J by 5 bases, leaving 15 bases between them. Germline V gene data show CDR1 as MGHDK and CDR2 as SYGVNS. The CDR3 spans 16 residues. CDR3 nucleotides: TGTGCCAGCAGTGAATTATCGACAGGACTCGACAATGAGCAGTTCTTC. Residues: CASSELSTGLDNEQFF. The whole variable domain, remainder taken from reference TRBV25-1 and TRBJ2-1, is EADIYQTPRYLVIGTGKKITLECSQTMGHDKMYWYQQDPGMELHLIHYSYGVNSTEKGDLSSESTVSRIRTEHFPLTLESARPSHTSQYLCASSELSTGLDNEQFFGPGTRLTVL.

This chain joins TRBV5-7 and TRBJ2-3; 9 bases agree with TRBD2. TRBV5-7 has ORF status, its function being uncertain. The J segment lost 7 bases and the V segment lost 5 bases, leaving 17 bases of the junction unmatched. This CDR3 region has 17 residues. Here the CDR3 reads CASRSTTGTSFPHTQYF. The CDR3 bases are TGTGCCAGCAGATCAACTACCGGGACTAGCTTCCCTCATACGCAGTATTTT.

This clone appeared a few times. This CDR3 reads CAITREGAGVGYNEQFF. DNA for the CDR3: TGTGCCATCACCCGGGAAGGAGCGGGAGTGGGCTACAATGAGCAGTTCTTC. The V call is TRBV10-3, the J call TRBJ2-1; TRBD2 matches at 8 bases. The CDR3 loop spans 17 amino acids. J lost 3 bases, V lost 7 bases, and 14 bases had no gene match. Germline V CDR1 and CDR2: ENHRY, SYGVKD.

The chain joins TRBV6-5 to TRBJ2-3, with TRBD1 matching 8 bases. Germline V lookup: CDR1 MNHEY, CDR2 SVGAGI. V was clipped by 7 bases and J by 4 bases; unmatched bases: 4. There are 13 residues in the CDR3. The CDR3 region is CASKEQGADTQYF. The CDR3, as DNA: TGTGCCAGCAAAGAACAGGGGGCAGATACGCAGTATTTT.

The rearrangement joins TRBV27 to TRBJ2-1, with 7 bases matching TRBD1. Per the germline V gene, CDR1 is MNHEY and CDR2 is SMNVEV (reference sequence). The CDR3 is 17 residues long. V lost 4 bases to trimming and J lost 4 bases; unmatched junction nucleotides: 13. This CDR3 is CASSSALHRGSYNEQFF. The CDR3, as DNA: TGTGCCAGCAGTTCCGCCCTCCACAGGGGTTCGTACAATGAGCAGTTCTTC.